This passage covers 29 T cell receptor beta chains from one sample sequenced in a study of blood T cell repertoires in COVID-19. Libraries were prepared by immunoSEQ multiplex PCR; TCRdb keeps only in-frame clonotypes and omits some of them. The sample records about 200,000 clones, 80% to 90% being singletons. Sequenced input: peripheral blood. The origin of the receptors is an elderly woman with acute or convalescent COVID-19.

The chain carries TRBV6-2 or TRBV6-3 and TRBJ2-5, with 10 bases lining up with TRBD2. CDR1 is MNHEY and CDR2 is SVGEGT in the germline V gene. The junction had 4 bases not matched to a gene; V was cut back by 5 bases and J by 1 base. The CDR3 extends over 15 amino acids. The CDR3 nucleotides read TGTGCCAGCAGTATTAGCGGGGGGACCCAAGAGACCCAGTACTTC. Translating it yields CASSISGGTQETQYF.

The V and J genes are TRBV30 and TRBJ2-3, with a weak D call TRBD2 (5 bases). V was shortened by 0 bases and J by 4 bases, with 8 bases between the two germline ends. The germline V gene has CDR1 GTSNPN and CDR2 SVGIG (reference sequence). CDR3 length equals 13 residues. The CDR3 loop is CAWSVLAADTQYF. The DNA for the CDR3 is TGTGCCTGGAGTGTGCTAGCAGCAGATACGCAGTATTTT.

The chain combines TRBV12-3 or TRBV12-4 with TRBJ1-3; D ambiguous. Trimming removed 7 bases from V and 4 bases from J, with 8 bases in between. There are 12 residues in the CDR3. The CDR3 region is CASKEAGNTIYF. In DNA form, the CDR3 reads TGTGCCAGCAAGGAGGCCGGAAACACCATATATTTT.

The gene calls are TRBV30 and TRBJ1-1, with D possibly being TRBD1 (5 bases). The V gene's germline CDR1 is GTSNPN and CDR2 SVGIG (reference sequence). The CDR3 spans 15 residues. V shed 3 bases and J shed 2 bases, with 16 bases lying between them. The CDR3 DNA sequence: TGTGCCTGGAGATTTGGGTTAGGGGCCAACACTGAAGCTTTCTTT. It encodes CAWRFGLGANTEAFF.

The genes are TRBV3-1 (or the pseudogene TRBV3-2) and TRBJ1-4, with D maybe TRBD1 (5 bases). V was trimmed by 1 base and J by 8 bases, leaving 17 bases between them. This CDR3 contains 16 residues. Germline-derived CDR1 and CDR2 are LGHDT and YNNKEL (reference sequence). CDR3 sequence: CASSQAGYGAGEKLFF. CDR3 DNA sequence: TGTGCCAGCAGCCAAGCAGGGTATGGCGCCGGGGAAAAACTGTTTTTT.

V usage is TRBV9 and J usage is TRBJ2-1, with D possibly being TRBD2 (6 bases). Germline CDR1 reads SGDLS; CDR2 reads YYNGEE. The CDR3 is 13 residues long. V was shortened by 2 bases and J by 7 bases, with 10 bases between the two germline ends. The CDR3 loop reads CASSVREGNEQFF. In nucleotides, the CDR3 is TGTGCCAGCAGCGTGCGGGAAGGGAATGAGCAGTTCTTC.

The chain combines TRBV2 with TRBJ1-3; TRBD1 matches 10 bases. CDR1 and CDR2 from the germline V gene are SNHLY and FYNNEI. The CDR3 is 14 amino acids. After removal of 6 bases from V and 2 bases from J, the junction contained 1 base not matched to a gene. The CDR3: CASRGQGTGNTIYF. The CDR3 DNA sequence: TGTGCCAGCAGGGGACAGGGGACTGGAAACACCATATATTTT.

This clone was picked up one time. The rearrangement joins TRBV6-4 to TRBJ1-1, with TRBD1 matching 7 bases. V lost 2 bases and J lost 5; bases outside the gene matches: 5. The CDR3 loop spans 14 amino acids. Per the germline V gene, CDR1 is MRHNA and CDR2 is SNTAGT. The CDR3 protein is CASSDGTGVTEAFF. CDR3 DNA: TGTGCCAGCAGTGACGGAACAGGGGTAACTGAAGCTTTCTTT.

The CDR3 here is CASSWGTGSIGETQYF. CDR3 in DNA: TGCGCCAGCAGCTGGGGGACAGGGTCCATTGGGGAGACCCAGTACTTC. The V and J genes are TRBV5-1 and TRBJ2-5, with TRBD1 matching over 9 bases. The CDR3 is made up of 16 amino acids. J lost 5 bases, V lost 3 bases, and 11 bases had no gene match. CDR1 is SGHRS and CDR2 is YFSETQ in the germline V gene.

This chain connects TRBV2 to TRBJ2-7; 7 bases align to TRBD1. The germline V gene encodes CDR1 SNHLY and CDR2 FYNNEI. Trimming took 7 bases from V and 3 from J; bases not matched to a gene: 15. CDR3 length: 16 amino acids. The CDR3 spells CASMHTGTETFYEQYF. The CDR3 nucleotides read TGTGCCAGCATGCATACCGGGACAGAAACATTCTACGAGCAGTACTTC.

The chain combines TRBV9 with TRBJ2-1; 11 bases line up with TRBD2. The CDR3 runs 15 residues. From germline, CDR1 is SGDLS and CDR2 YYNGEE. V shed 3 bases and J 7 bases; nucleotides not matched to a gene: 6. The DNA of the CDR3 is TGTGCCAGCAGCGCCACTAGCGGGAGAGGAAATGAGCAGTTCTTC. It yields the protein CASSATSGRGNEQFF.

V usage is TRBV2 and J usage is TRBJ1-1, with 8 bases identical to TRBD1. The junction had 3 bases not matched to a gene; V was cut back by 4 bases and J by 5 bases. CDR1 and CDR2 (germline): SNHLY, FYNNEI. This CDR3 contains 13 residues. CDR3 DNA: TGTGCCAGCAGTGGAAACAGGGGGACTGAAGCTTTCTTT. The encoded protein is CASSGNRGTEAFF.

The V call is TRBV19, the J call TRBJ1-1; D unresolved. The CDR3 is 11 residues long. The V gene lost 3 bases and the J gene lost 11 bases, with 10 bases spanning the gap. Germline V gene data show CDR1 as LNHDA and CDR2 as SQIVND (reference sequence). The CDR3 here is CASSIAGWAFF. CDR3 DNA sequence: TGTGCCAGTAGTATTGCCGGGTGGGCTTTCTTT.

The chain uses TRBV19 and TRBJ1-5, with a weak D call TRBD1 (5 bases). This CDR3 is 14 amino acids long. Germline CDR1 is LNHDA and CDR2 is SQIVND (reference sequence). Trimming left V 4 bases short and J 3 bases short, with 10 bases between. The CDR3 DNA reads as TGTGCCAGTAGTACACAGGTTGACAATCAGCCCCAGCATTTT. Translated, it gives CASSTQVDNQPQHF.

The table lists this clone with a few counts. The rearrangement uses TRBV10-3 and TRBJ2-7, with 11 bases fitting TRBD2. Trimming took 5 bases from V and 3 from J; bases not matched to a gene: 3. Per germline, CDR1 ENHRY and CDR2 SYGVKD. The CDR3 runs to 14 residues. This CDR3 is CAISYGTSGYEQYF. CDR3 sequence (DNA): TGTGCCATCAGTTACGGGACTAGCGGCTACGAGCAGTACTTC.

The chain couples TRBV2 to TRBJ1-6; the D gene is possibly TRBD1 (6 bases). Germline lookup yields CDR1 SNHLY and CDR2 FYNNEI. This CDR3 spans 14 amino acids. The V end was cut by 5 bases, the J end by 6 bases, with 11 bases between. This CDR3 reads CASSTTGSNSPLHF. CDR3 coding DNA: TGTGCCAGCAGTACCACAGGGTCTAATTCACCCCTCCACTTT.

This clone was recorded once. J is TRBJ2-5 and V is TRBV30; 12 bases align to TRBD2. The CDR3 has 14 amino acids. Germline V gene sequence: CDR1 GTSNPN, CDR2 SVGIG (reference sequence). J was trimmed by 4 bases and V by 4 bases; bases with no gene match: 4. CDR3 in DNA: TGTGCCTGGACTAGCGGGGGGGCGGGAGAGACCCAGTACTTC. It encodes CAWTSGGAGETQYF. Based on the CDR3 plus reference TRBV30 and TRBJ2-5, the full variable domain is SQTIHQWPATLVQPVGSPLSLECTVEGTSNPNLYWYRQAAGRGLQLLFYSVGIGQISSEVPQNLSASRPQDRQFILSSKKLLLSDSGFYLCAWTSGGAGETQYFGPGTRLLVL.

This clone appeared once. This chain connects TRBV10-3 to TRBJ2-1; 10 bases line up with TRBD2. V lost 6 bases to trimming and J lost 10 bases; unmatched junction nucleotides: 9. The V gene's germline CDR1 is ENHRY and CDR2 SYGVKD. The CDR3 contains 14 residues. CDR3 amino acids: CAISPAGGPREQFF. The DNA for the CDR3 is TGTGCCATCAGCCCAGCGGGGGGGCCGAGAGAGCAGTTCTTC.

The chain carries TRBV5-1 and TRBJ1-2, with D unclear. The germline V gene has CDR1 SGHRS and CDR2 YFSETQ. The ends were cut back, 0 bases at V and 1 base at J, with 13 bases in the middle. This CDR3 is 16 amino acids long. CDR3 protein: CASSLGASEVNYGYTF. The DNA for the CDR3 is TGCGCCAGCAGCTTGGGGGCTTCAGAAGTTAACTATGGCTACACCTTC.

The gene calls are TRBV3-1 (or the pseudogene TRBV3-2) and TRBJ2-2; D uncertain. CDR3 size: 15 residues. The V gene lost 0 bases and the J gene lost 5 bases, with 10 bases spanning the gap. The germline gives CDR1 LGHDT, CDR2 YNNKEL (reference sequence). This chain's CDR3 is CASSQDPVRTGELFF. The CDR3 bases are TGTGCCAGCAGCCAAGATCCGGTGCGAACCGGGGAGCTGTTTTTT.

This clone was seen a handful of times. The chain has TRBV7-2 and TRBJ2-7; perhaps TRBD1 as D (5 bases). With 2 bases removed from V and 2 bases from J, the gap between germline ends came to 13 bases. The germline gives CDR1 SGHTA, CDR2 FQGNSA. The CDR3 runs 15 residues. The DNA for the CDR3 is TGTGCCAGCAGCTTATGGGGTGACAGCCCCTACGAGCAGTACTTC. It is translated as CASSLWGDSPYEQYF. Using reference TRBV7-2 and TRBJ2-7 for the parts outside the CDR3, the full variable domain is GAGVSQSPSNKVTEKGKDVELRCDPISGHTALYWYRQSLGQGLEFLIYFQGNSAPDKSGLPSDRFSAERTGGSVSTLTIQRTQQEDSAVYLCASSLWGDSPYEQYFGPGTRLTVT.

The chain carries TRBV5-1 and TRBJ1-1; D gene unclear. Per the germline V gene, CDR1 is SGHRS and CDR2 is YFSETQ. The CDR3 has 15 amino acids. V was trimmed by 1 base and J by 1 base, leaving 11 bases between them. CDR3 amino acids: CASSLSSPGNTEAFF. CDR3 in DNA: TGCGCCAGCAGCTTGTCCTCTCCGGGGAACACTGAAGCTTTCTTT.

This chain connects TRBV6-6 to TRBJ1-6, with TRBD1 matching over 7 bases. V lost 6 bases and J lost 5; bases outside the gene matches: 7. Germline values: CDR1 MNHNY, CDR2 SVGAGI (reference sequence). CDR3 length: 15 amino acids. In nucleotides, the CDR3 is TGTGCCAGCAGCCACAACAGGGGAGATAATTCACCCCTCCACTTT. Its protein is CASSHNRGDNSPLHF.

The chain is built from TRBV5-5 and TRBJ2-7; D is perhaps TRBD1 (5 bases). CDR1 SGHKS and CDR2 YYEKEE come from the germline V gene (reference sequence). This CDR3 has 14 amino acids. V was shortened by 1 base and J by 5 bases, with 13 bases between the two germline ends. The CDR3 region has the DNA TGTGCCAGCAGCTTGACCAGGGTCCCCCACGAGCAGTACTTC. This encodes CASSLTRVPHEQYF. The whole variable domain, remainder taken from reference TRBV5-5 and TRBJ2-7, is DAGVTQSPTHLIKTRGQQVTLRCSPISGHKSVSWYQQVLGQGPQFIFQYYEKEERGRGNFPDRFSARQFPNYSSELNVNALLLGDSALYLCASSLTRVPHEQYFGPGTRLTVT.

V is TRBV5-6 and J is TRBJ2-4; TRBD1 agrees at 8 bases. The CDR3 length is 12 residues. The junction had 5 bases not matched to a gene; V was cut back by 7 bases and J by 8 bases. Per the germline V gene, CDR1 is SGHDT and CDR2 is YYEEEE. Here the CDR3 reads CASFLTGDIQYF. The CDR3 bases are TGTGCCAGCTTCCTGACAGGGGACATTCAGTACTTC.

V gene TRBV29-1 combines with J gene TRBJ1-2, with 7 bases identical to TRBD1. In germline, CDR1 is SQVTM, CDR2 ANQGSEA. V shed 6 bases and J 9 bases; nucleotides not matched to a gene: 7. This CDR3 is 11 amino acids long. The CDR3 region has the DNA TGCAGCGTCGCCCGGGACAGTCGCTACACCTTC. This codes for CSVARDSRYTF.

The chain recombines TRBV19 with TRBJ1-5; possible D gene TRBD1, 5 bases. Germline-derived CDR1 and CDR2 are LNHDA and SQIVND (reference sequence). The CDR3 has 15 residues. V was shortened by 3 bases and J by 3 bases, with 12 bases between the two germline ends. In DNA, the CDR3 is TGTGCCAGTAGTATCACCGGGACTTCCAATCAGCCCCAGCATTTT. Protein: CASSITGTSNQPQHF.

The CDR3 reads CSVVLGAAGNTIYF. In DNA form, the CDR3 reads TGCAGCGTTGTTCTGGGGGCCGCTGGAAACACCATATATTTT. The chain employs TRBV29-1 and TRBJ1-3; a possible D gene is TRBD1 (6 bases). The CDR3 spans 14 residues. CDR1 is SQVTM and CDR2 is ANQGSEA in the germline V gene. Between the trimmed V and J ends, which lost 4 bases and 2 bases, there was a span of 12 bases.

In DNA form, the CDR3 reads TGTGCCAGCAGCTTAACGGGACAGGGAGATTCACCCCTCCACTTT. As protein: CASSLTGQGDSPLHF. The chain recombines TRBV7-3 with TRBJ1-6, with TRBD1 matching 9 bases. CDR1 SGHTA and CDR2 FQGTGA come from the germline V gene. Losses at the gene ends were 0 bases for V and 8 bases for J; bases not matched to a gene: 2. CDR3 size: 15 residues.